This record looks at one T cell receptor (beta chain) sequence and its context. Participant reports of clinical history set cohort assignment. This specimen belongs to a study of blood T cell repertoires in COVID-19. Whole-study context: Researchers got acute and convalescent COVID-19 samples from the United States, Italy and Spain. Sample material is recorded as cDNA or gDNA derived from T cells, B-cell-depleted T cells, or PBMCs.

With 3 bases removed from V and 2 bases from J, the gap between germline ends came to 18 bases. The germline CDR1 and CDR2 sequences are MDHEN and SYDVKM. CDR3 length: 17 amino acids. In the authors' workflow: The authors estimated nucleated cell counts from reference gene primer amplification. Assay: immunoSEQ multiplex PCR; the TCRdb copy retains only in-frame clones and omits some. D and trimming come from the DNA, and the V and J calls and clone size come from that table. The table shows 250,000 to 350,000 clones, with roughly 90% occurring only once. The sample consisted of PBMCs or T cells enriched from blood (not recorded which). This clonotype was sampled from a young woman who had recovered from COVID-19. The rearrangement links TRBV28 to TRBJ2-3, with a weak D call TRBD2 (6 bases). CDR3 bases: TGTGCCAGCAGTTTTCCGACTAGGGACCTAACCACAGATACGCAGTATTTT. It specifies CASSFPTRDLTTDTQYF.